The TCR beta chain under discussion was sequenced for a study of CXCR3-negative and CXCR3-positive naive CD8 T cells. On this clonotype: Its antigen is not known.

Overall study findings and caveats: Comparably high diversity marked both naive subsets, whereas memory CD8+ cells had much lower diversity. TRBV-TRBJ usage was alike in naive CXCR3-negative and CXCR3-positive cells but differed in memory cells. Partly lower CXCR3 expression followed cryopreservation, and most assays relied on fresh PBMCs. From TRB CDR3 properties, TCR strength was inferred; surface CD5 did not differ between naive subsets.

Each TRB cDNA library was prepared by 5' RACE (with UMI labels). Each CDR3 protein gets one entry in TCRdb, which reprocessed the 5' RACE reads and gives no DNA. Its listing shows 45,000 to 55,000 distinct CDR3 sequences. This TCR came from a human donor in good health. Some clones in this sample may be carry-over from other donors' samples. Sequenced material: memory CD8+ T cells from blood.

The CDR3 loop is CASSSSPGLAGVRDTQYF. This sequence joins TRBV28 and TRBJ2-3; without DNA, the TCRdb call of TRBD2 cannot be checked. There are 18 residues in the CDR3. Germline CDR1 and CDR2: MDHEN and SYDVKM.